Listed below are T cell receptor beta chains from one sample, sequenced in a study of OX40 agonist ivuxolimab in advanced cancers. This table comes from immunoSEQ multiplex PCR, and its TCRdb copy is limited to in-frame clones, with some not included. The table lists about 29,000 clones, just over 90% of them singletons. The source was CD4+ or CD8+ T cells sorted from blood, collected in a trial of the OX40 agonist ivuxolimab. The origin of the receptors is an adult with an advanced solid tumor such as melanoma, head and neck, liver or kidney cancer. The CDR3 runs from the conserved cysteine through the conserved F or W. A D gene is named only where the DNA matches it firmly.

d_gene,v_gene,j_gene,CDR3aa
-,TRBV4-1,TRBJ2-7,CASSQDPGLPYEQYF
-,TRBV19,TRBJ1-1,CASSWGVNTEAFF
TRBD2,TRBV28,TRBJ2-7,CASIQGTSGMRNEQYF
-,TRBV19,TRBJ2-1,CASSIWDSARNEQFF
-,TRBV9,TRBJ2-2,CASSVGRRANTGELFF
TRBD1,TRBV5-1,TRBJ1-1,CASSNSDRGRGTEAFF
-,TRBV9,TRBJ2-5,CASSVGATTYQETQYF
TRBD1,TRBV19,TRBJ2-7,CASDPGQGTSYEQYF
TRBD1,TRBV7-7,TRBJ2-1,CASSLDRVYGEQFF
-,TRBV4-1,TRBJ1-5,CASSQRGGGSEPQHF
TRBD1,TRBV9,TRBJ1-3,CASSVVDRGAGNTIYF
TRBD2,TRBV27,TRBJ2-3,CASSPSWRGETDTQYF
-,TRBV28,TRBJ2-1,CASSPPDHYNEQFF
-,TRBV7-8,TRBJ2-5,CASSFPGRGVQETQYF
-,TRBV7-6,TRBJ1-4,CASSLDTNEKLFF
-,TRBV7-9,TRBJ2-7,CASSLSGGEQYF
TRBD2,TRBV7-6,TRBJ2-1,CASSPWTSGEQFF
TRBD1,TRBV27,TRBJ1-1,CASSFRDSSTEAFF
-,TRBV7-9,TRBJ2-1,CASSLVIREQFF
-,TRBV2,TRBJ2-7,CASSDGSASYEQYF
-,TRBV5-1,TRBJ2-3,CASSLGPGDTQYF
-,TRBV27,TRBJ1-5,CASSLRADQPQHF
TRBD2,TRBV6-5,TRBJ2-1,CASSYTSGGGYNEQFF
-,TRBV5-6,TRBJ1-5,CASSSGSGPQHF
TRBD2,TRBV28,TRBJ2-3,CASSFASGRSNPRTDTQYF
-,TRBV27,TRBJ2-1,CASSLTPLWGNNEQFF
-,TRBV7-9,TRBJ2-2,CASSPLSWGDTGELFF
-,TRBV5-6,TRBJ1-2,CASSSGRVPYGYTF
TRBD1,TRBV25-1,TRBJ1-6,CASSAGQGNSPLHF
-,TRBV7-6,TRBJ2-7,CASSLTEQYF
-,TRBV30,TRBJ2-1,CAWSVLNEQFF
-,TRBV11-2,TRBJ2-1,CASSLGPGAGNEQFF
TRBD2,TRBV28,TRBJ2-5,CASRALAGGETQYF
TRBD2,TRBV15,TRBJ2-1,CATSWSGSSYNEQFF
TRBD2,TRBV7-2,TRBJ2-2,CASTRLAGGLTGELFF
-,TRBV21-1,TRBJ2-7,CASSQGDMNYEQYF
-,TRBV27,TRBJ2-7,CASSPIYRDGLRSYEQYF
-,TRBV27,TRBJ1-1,CASSWGGTEAFF
-,TRBV14,TRBJ1-2,CASSQDPGGRGYTF
-,TRBV9,TRBJ2-1,CASSVLVSSYNEQFF
TRBD2,TRBV19,TRBJ2-5,CASSMSGSGETQYF
TRBD2,TRBV9,TRBJ2-5,CASSVEGGQETQYF
-,TRBV7-8,TRBJ2-5,CASSFVETQYF
-,TRBV19,TRBJ2-1,CASSSGEQFF
-,TRBV10-3,TRBJ1-1,CATLGRNTEAFF
TRBD1,TRBV15,TRBJ2-5,CATSRGQGFLETQYF
TRBD1,TRBV19,TRBJ1-5,CASSSGTDLTYSNQPQHF
TRBD1,TRBV9,TRBJ1-6,CASSEGQHNSPLHF
TRBD1,TRBV12-5,TRBJ1-1,CASGQGVREMNTEAFF
TRBD1,TRBV13,TRBJ2-1,CASSLRDRVLQFF
TRBD2,TRBV28,TRBJ2-1,CASSPSGSWSYNEQFF
-,TRBV9,TRBJ2-2,CASSSTNTGELFF
-,TRBV4-1,TRBJ2-7,CASSLNQGSYEQYF
-,TRBV13,TRBJ2-7,CASSLSLLTYEQYF
-,TRBV13,TRBJ1-1,CASSLEGGGHTEAFF
-,TRBV5-1,TRBJ2-1,CASSPREQFF